This T cell receptor beta chain was recorded in a study of OX40 agonist ivuxolimab in advanced cancers. Study at large: At doses from 0.01 to 10 mg/kg, patients were given intravenous ivuxolimab every 2 weeks. Averaging roughly 60 years in age, with a range of 23 to 79, the cohort was about 85% male. Three dose-escalation patients had partial responses: one with hepatocellular carcinoma and two with cutaneous melanoma.

Germline V lookup: CDR1 WSHSY, CDR2 SAAADI. The CDR3 extends over 13 amino acids. The ends lost 8 bases at V and 1 base at J; junction bases unmatched: 2. Some clones are missing from TCRdb's copy, which holds only in-frame ones; the method was immunoSEQ multiplex PCR. The sample contains around 55,000 clones, about 90% of which appear only once. The sample in question was CD4+ or CD8+ T cells sorted from blood, obtained in a trial of the OX40 agonist ivuxolimab. This chain connects TRBV10-2 to TRBJ2-7; TRBD1 aligns across 10 bases. This receptor was taken from an adult with an advanced solid tumor such as melanoma, head and neck, liver or kidney cancer. CDR3 coding DNA: TGCGCCAGCGGACAGGGGGAATCCTACGAGCAGTACTTC. The encoded protein is CASGQGESYEQYF.